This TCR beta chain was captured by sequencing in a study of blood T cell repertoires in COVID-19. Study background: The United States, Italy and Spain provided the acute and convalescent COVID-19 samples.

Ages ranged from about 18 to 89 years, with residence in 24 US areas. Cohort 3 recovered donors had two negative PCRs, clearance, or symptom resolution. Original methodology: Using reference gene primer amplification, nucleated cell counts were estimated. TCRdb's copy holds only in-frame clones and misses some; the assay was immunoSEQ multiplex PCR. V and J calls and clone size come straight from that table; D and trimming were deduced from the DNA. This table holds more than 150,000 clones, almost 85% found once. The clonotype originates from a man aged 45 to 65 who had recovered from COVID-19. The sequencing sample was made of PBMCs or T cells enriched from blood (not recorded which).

Here the CDR3 reads CASRGLAGGETQYF. CDR3 DNA sequence: TGTGCCAGCAGGGGGCTAGCGGGCGGAGAGACCCAGTACTTC. The genes are TRBV27 and TRBJ2-5; 8 bases are a match to TRBD2. CDR3 size: 14 residues. V lost 6 bases and J lost 4; bases outside the gene matches: 7. From germline, CDR1 is MNHEY and CDR2 SMNVEV (reference sequence).